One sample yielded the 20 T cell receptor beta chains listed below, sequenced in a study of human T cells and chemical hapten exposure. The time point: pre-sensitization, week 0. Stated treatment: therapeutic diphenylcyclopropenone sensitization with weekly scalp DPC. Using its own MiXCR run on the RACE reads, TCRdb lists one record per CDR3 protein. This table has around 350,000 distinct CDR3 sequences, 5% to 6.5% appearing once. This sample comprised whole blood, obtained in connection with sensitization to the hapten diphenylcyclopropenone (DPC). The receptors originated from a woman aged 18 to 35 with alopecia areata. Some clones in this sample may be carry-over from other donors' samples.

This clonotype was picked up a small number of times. This CDR3 reads CSTENMIQGPQLNEQFF. The CDR3 coding sequence is TGCAGCACTGAGAATATGATACAGGGGCCGCAACTCAATGAGCAGTTCTTC. This rearrangement joins TRBV29-1 to TRBJ2-1; TRBD1 matches 7 bases. CDR3 length: 17 residues. The J segment lost 6 bases and the V segment lost 8 bases, leaving 22 bases of the junction unmatched. Germline CDR1 SQVTM, CDR2 ANQGSEA.

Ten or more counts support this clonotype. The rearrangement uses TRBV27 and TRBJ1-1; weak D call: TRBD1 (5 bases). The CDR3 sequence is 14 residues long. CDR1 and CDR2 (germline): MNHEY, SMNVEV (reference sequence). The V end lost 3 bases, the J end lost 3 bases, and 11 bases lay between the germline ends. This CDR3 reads CASSLGQPYTEAFF. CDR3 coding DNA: TGTGCCAGCAGTTTGGGGCAGCCGTACACTGAAGCTTTCTTT.

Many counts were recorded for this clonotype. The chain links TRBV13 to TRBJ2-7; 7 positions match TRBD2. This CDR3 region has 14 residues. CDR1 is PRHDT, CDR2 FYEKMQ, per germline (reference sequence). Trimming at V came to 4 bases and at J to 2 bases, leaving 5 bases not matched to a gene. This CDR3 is CASSSRAGAYEQYF. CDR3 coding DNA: TGTGCCAGCAGCTCCAGGGCGGGGGCCTACGAGCAGTACTTC.

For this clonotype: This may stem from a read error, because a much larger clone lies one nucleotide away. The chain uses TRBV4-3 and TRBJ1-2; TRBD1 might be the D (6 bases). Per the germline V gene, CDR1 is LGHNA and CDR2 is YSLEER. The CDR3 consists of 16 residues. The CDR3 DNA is TGCTCCAGCAGGGCGAAAACAGGGATCGATTACTATGGCTACACCTTC. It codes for CSSRAKTGIDYYGYTF.

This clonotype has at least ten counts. The CDR3 is CSVGGQWESGYTF. CDR3 nucleotide sequence: TGCAGCGTTGGAGGGCAGTGGGAGTCTGGCTACACCTTC. V is TRBV29-1 and J is TRBJ1-2, with D unresolved. V was pared by 4 bases and J by 7 bases, with 16 bases between. The CDR3 sequence is 13 residues long. Germline-derived CDR1 and CDR2 are SQVTM and ANQGSEA.

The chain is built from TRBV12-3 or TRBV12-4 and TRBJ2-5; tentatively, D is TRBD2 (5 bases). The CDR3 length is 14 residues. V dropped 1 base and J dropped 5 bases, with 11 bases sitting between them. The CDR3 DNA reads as TGTGCCAGCAGTTTAGTTCGGGGTATGGAGACCCAGTACTTC. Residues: CASSLVRGMETQYF.

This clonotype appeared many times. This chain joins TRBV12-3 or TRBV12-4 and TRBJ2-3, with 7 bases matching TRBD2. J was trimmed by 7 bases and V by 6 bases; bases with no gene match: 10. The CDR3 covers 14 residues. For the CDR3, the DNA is TGTGCCAGCAGCCGGACTAGTTCTCAATATACGCAGTATTTT. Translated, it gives CASSRTSSQYTQYF.

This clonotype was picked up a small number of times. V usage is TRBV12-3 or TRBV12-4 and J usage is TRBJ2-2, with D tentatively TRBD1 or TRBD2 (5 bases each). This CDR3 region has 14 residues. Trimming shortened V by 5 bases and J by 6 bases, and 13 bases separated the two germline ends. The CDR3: CASSPGRGPGELFF. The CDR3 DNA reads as TGTGCCAGCAGTCCGGGACGGGGACCCGGGGAGCTGTTTTTT.

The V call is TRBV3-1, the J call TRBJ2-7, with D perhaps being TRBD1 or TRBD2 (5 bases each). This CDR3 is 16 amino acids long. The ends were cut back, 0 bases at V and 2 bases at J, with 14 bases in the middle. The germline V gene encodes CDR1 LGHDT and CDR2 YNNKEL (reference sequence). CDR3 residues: CASSQDYSGPTYEQYF. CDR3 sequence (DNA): TGTGCCAGCAGCCAAGACTATTCGGGGCCTACCTACGAGCAGTACTTC.

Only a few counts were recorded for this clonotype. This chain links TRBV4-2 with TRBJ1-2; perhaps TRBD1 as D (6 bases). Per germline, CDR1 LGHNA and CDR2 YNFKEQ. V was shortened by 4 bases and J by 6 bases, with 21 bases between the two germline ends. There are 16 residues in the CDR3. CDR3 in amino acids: CASSPTVRGRSDGYTF. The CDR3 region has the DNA TGTGCCAGCAGCCCCACAGTCAGGGGAAGGAGTGATGGCTACACCTTC.

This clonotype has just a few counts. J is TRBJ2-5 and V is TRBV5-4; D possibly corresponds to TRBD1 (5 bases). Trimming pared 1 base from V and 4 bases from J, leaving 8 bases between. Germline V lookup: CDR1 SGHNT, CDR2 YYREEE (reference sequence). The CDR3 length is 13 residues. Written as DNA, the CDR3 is TGTGCCAGCAGCTTGCTTCAGGGAGAGACCCAGTACTTC. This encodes CASSLLQGETQYF. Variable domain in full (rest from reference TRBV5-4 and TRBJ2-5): ETGVTQSPTHLIKTRGQQVTLRCSSQSGHNTVSWYQQALGQGPQFIFQYYREEENGRGNFPPRFSGLQFPNYSSELNVNALELDDSALYLCASSLLQGETQYFGPGTRLLVL.

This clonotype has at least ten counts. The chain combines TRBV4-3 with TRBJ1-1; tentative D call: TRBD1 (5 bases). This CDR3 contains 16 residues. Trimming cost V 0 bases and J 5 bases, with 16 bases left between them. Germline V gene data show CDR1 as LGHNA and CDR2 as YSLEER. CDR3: CASSQDGGEGRTEAFF. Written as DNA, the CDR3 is TGCGCCAGCAGCCAAGATGGAGGGGAAGGAAGGACTGAAGCTTTCTTT.

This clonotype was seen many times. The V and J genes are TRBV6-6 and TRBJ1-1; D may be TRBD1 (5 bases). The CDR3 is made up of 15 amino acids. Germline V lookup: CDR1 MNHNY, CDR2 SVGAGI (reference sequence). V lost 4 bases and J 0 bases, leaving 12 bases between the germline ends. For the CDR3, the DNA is TGTGCCAGCAGTTCTGGGGGTTTCATGAACACTGAAGCTTTCTTT. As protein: CASSSGGFMNTEAFF.

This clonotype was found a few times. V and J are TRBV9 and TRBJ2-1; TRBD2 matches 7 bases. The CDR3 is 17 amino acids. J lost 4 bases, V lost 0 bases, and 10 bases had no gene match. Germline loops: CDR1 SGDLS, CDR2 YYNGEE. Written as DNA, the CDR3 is TGTGCCAGCAGCGTAGGCCGCGCGGGGGACCGATACAATGAGCAGTTCTTC. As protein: CASSVGRAGDRYNEQFF.

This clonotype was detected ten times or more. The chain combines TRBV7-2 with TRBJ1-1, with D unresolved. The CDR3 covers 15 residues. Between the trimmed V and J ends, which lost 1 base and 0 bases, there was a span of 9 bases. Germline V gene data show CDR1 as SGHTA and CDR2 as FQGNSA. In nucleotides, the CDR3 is TGTGCCAGCAGCTTAGTCTGGGGTTTGAACACTGAAGCTTTCTTT. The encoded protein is CASSLVWGLNTEAFF.

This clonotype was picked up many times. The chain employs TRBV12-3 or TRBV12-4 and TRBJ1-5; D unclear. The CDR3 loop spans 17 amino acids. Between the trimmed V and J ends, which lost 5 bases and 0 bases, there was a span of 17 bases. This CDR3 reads CASSPGRMALSNQPQHF. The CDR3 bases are TGTGCCAGCAGTCCTGGTCGGATGGCCCTTAGCAATCAGCCCCAGCATTTT.

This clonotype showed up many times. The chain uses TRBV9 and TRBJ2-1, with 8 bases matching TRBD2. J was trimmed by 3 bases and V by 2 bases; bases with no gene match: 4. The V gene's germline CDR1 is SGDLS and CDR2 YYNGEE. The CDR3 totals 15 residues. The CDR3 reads CASSVSGVDYNEQFF. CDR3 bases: TGTGCCAGCAGCGTTAGCGGGGTGGACTACAATGAGCAGTTCTTC.

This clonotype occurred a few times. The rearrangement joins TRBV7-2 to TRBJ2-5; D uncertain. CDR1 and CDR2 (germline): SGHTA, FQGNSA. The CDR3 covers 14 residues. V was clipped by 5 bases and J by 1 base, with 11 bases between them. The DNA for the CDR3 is TGTGCCAGCAGCCCCGCGCAGGTCCAAGAGACCCAGTACTTC. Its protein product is CASSPAQVQETQYF.

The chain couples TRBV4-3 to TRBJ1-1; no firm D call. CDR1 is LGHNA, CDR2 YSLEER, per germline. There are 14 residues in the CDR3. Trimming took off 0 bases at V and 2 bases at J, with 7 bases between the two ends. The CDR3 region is CASSQELSNTEAFF. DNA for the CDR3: TGCGCCAGCAGCCAAGAGTTAAGCAACACTGAAGCTTTCTTT.

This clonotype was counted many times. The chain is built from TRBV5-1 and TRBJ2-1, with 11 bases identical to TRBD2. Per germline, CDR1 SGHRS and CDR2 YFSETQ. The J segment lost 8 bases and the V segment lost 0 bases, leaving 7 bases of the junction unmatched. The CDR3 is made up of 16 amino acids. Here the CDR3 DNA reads TGCGCCAGCAGCTTGGCCGGGACTAGCGGACTAGATGAGCAGTTCTTC. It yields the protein CASSLAGTSGLDEQFF.